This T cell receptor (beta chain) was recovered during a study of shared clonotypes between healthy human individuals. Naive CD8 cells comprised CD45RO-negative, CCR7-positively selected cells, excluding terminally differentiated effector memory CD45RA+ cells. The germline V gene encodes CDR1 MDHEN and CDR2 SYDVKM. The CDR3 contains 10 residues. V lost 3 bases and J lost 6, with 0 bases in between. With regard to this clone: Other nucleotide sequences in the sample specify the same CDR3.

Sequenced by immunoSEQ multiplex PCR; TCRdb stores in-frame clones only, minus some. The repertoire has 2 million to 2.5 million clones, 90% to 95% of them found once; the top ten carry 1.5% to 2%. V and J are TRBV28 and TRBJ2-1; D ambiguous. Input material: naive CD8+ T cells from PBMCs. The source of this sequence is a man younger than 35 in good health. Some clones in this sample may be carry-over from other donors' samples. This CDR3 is CASSFNEQFF. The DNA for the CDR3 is TGTGCCAGCAGTTTCAATGAGCAGTTCTTC.